These 20 T cell receptor beta chains were sequenced from one sample in a study of CD8 T cells in Susac syndrome. Random hexamers were used to reverse transcribe an amount of roughly 0.45 to 1 ug RNA. TCRdb redid the calling of the immunoSEQ multiplex PCR reads with MiXCR, one entry per CDR3 protein. The table lists approximately 180,000 distinct CDR3 sequences, 80% to 95% of them singletons, with around 0.097% in the top ten. Specimen: CD4+ T cells from PBMCs. The receptors originated from a human donor with multiple sclerosis.

The chain couples TRBV28 to TRBJ2-3; the D is unclear. This CDR3 comprises 13 residues. Trimming took off 7 bases at V and 2 bases at J, with 10 bases between the two ends. The germline gives CDR1 MDHEN, CDR2 SYDVKM. CDR3 protein: CASTQGNTDTQYF. The CDR3 bases are TGTGCCAGCACCCAAGGGAACACAGATACGCAGTATTTT.

In this sample, this clonotype turned up a few times. V gene TRBV18 combines with J gene TRBJ2-5; no firm D call. This CDR3 contains 12 residues. CDR1 KGHSH and CDR2 LQKENI come from the germline V gene. V lost 3 bases to trimming and J lost 1 base, with 3 bases between them. As DNA, the CDR3 is TGTGCCAGCTCACCCCTCCAAGAGACCCAGTACTTC. Residues: CASSPLQETQYF.

The J gene is TRBJ1-1, the V gene TRBV13; D is unresolved. This CDR3 is 13 amino acids long. The V and J ends lost 7 bases and 8 bases respectively, with 17 bases between them. The germline V gene has CDR1 PRHDT and CDR2 FYEKMQ (reference sequence). The CDR3 sequence is CASTHPSQQEAFF. In nucleotides, the CDR3 is TGTGCCAGCACGCACCCGTCGCAGCAAGAAGCTTTCTTT.

V and J are TRBV28 and TRBJ2-7; 15 bases align to TRBD2. The V gene's germline CDR1 is MDHEN and CDR2 SYDVKM. The CDR3 extends over 19 amino acids. V dropped 5 bases and J dropped 4; count of bases not matched to a gene: 15. The CDR3 DNA reads TGTGCCAGCAGTACGGGACTAGCGGGGGGCAAAGGGAAGAAATACGAGCAGTACTTC. This gives the protein CASSTGLAGGKGKKYEQYF.

This clonotype was found once. This chain connects TRBV11-1 to TRBJ1-1; no reliable D call. Trimming removed 1 base from V and 2 bases from J, with 11 bases in between. Germline CDR1 and CDR2: SGHAT and FQDESV (reference sequence). The CDR3 spans 15 residues. CDR3 nucleotides: TGTGCCAGCAGCTTAGGTGTCGGAGCAAACACTGAAGCTTTCTTT. Translation gives CASSLGVGANTEAFF.

The V gene is TRBV18, the J gene TRBJ1-1, with TRBD1 matching over 8 bases. Germline V lookup: CDR1 KGHSH, CDR2 LQKENI. The CDR3 runs to 12 residues. Unmatched junction bases numbered 8, after V lost 6 bases and J lost 11 bases. CDR3 in amino acids: CASSRQGQEAFF. The CDR3 DNA reads as TGTGCCAGCTCCCGACAGGGGCAGGAGGCTTTCTTT.

This chain links TRBV10-2 with TRBJ2-5; 9 bases map to TRBD2. With 4 bases clipped from V and 4 bases from J, the junction kept 10 bases outside the gene matches. CDR3 length equals 16 residues. Germline CDR1 and CDR2: WSHSY and SAAADI. Here the CDR3 DNA reads TGCGCCAGCAGTGGAGGGGGGACTAGCAGAGGAGAGACCCAGTACTTC. Amino acids: CASSGGGTSRGETQYF.

The chain uses TRBV27 and TRBJ1-5, with 9 nucleotides matching TRBD1. With V trimmed by 2 bases and J by 6 bases, 2 bases remained unmatched. The CDR3 is 14 residues long. Germline loops: CDR1 MNHEY, CDR2 SMNVEV (reference sequence). Here the CDR3 DNA reads TGTGCCAGCAGTTTAAAGACAGGGGGTCAGCCCCAGCATTTT. It is translated as CASSLKTGGQPQHF.

The sample holds a few counts of this clonotype. The chain has TRBV20-1 and TRBJ2-5; D gene unclear. Germline V gene sequence: CDR1 DFQATT, CDR2 SNEGSKA (reference sequence). The CDR3 is 11 amino acids. Trimming shortened V by 1 base and J by 7 bases, and 7 bases separated the two germline ends. The CDR3 bases are TGCAGTGCTAGAGGGCGCGGGACCCAGTACTTC. This encodes CSARGRGTQYF.

The CDR3 reads CASSPSGRAYNEQFF. The CDR3, as DNA: TGTGCCAGCAGCCCTAGCGGGAGGGCCTACAATGAGCAGTTCTTC. The chain is built from TRBV7-2 and TRBJ2-1; 12 nucleotides line up with TRBD2. This CDR3 spans 15 amino acids. The trim removed 5 bases at V and 2 bases at J, leaving 1 base unmatched. Germline V lookup: CDR1 SGHTA, CDR2 FQGNSA.

V usage is TRBV3-1 and J usage is TRBJ1-3; unclear D gene. The CDR3 has 14 amino acids. The germline CDR1 and CDR2 sequences are LGHDT and YNNKEL (reference sequence). Trimming took off 1 base at V and 5 bases at J, with 9 bases between the two ends. CDR3 amino acids: CASSQGRVRNTIYF. The CDR3 DNA reads as TGTGCCAGCAGCCAAGGTCGGGTGAGAAACACCATATATTTT.

The chain uses TRBV5-4 and TRBJ2-7, with 8 bases aligning to TRBD2. V lost 3 bases and J lost 4; bases outside the gene matches: 9. The CDR3 spans 15 residues. Germline lookup yields CDR1 SGHNT and CDR2 YYREEE (reference sequence). In DNA, the CDR3 is TGTGCCAGCAGCTCGGCGGGGGGCGCGGGGTACGAGCAGTACTTC. Its protein is CASSSAGGAGYEQYF. Full variable domain (rest looked up from reference TRBV5-4 and TRBJ2-7): ETGVTQSPTHLIKTRGQQVTLRCSSQSGHNTVSWYQQALGQGPQFIFQYYREEENGRGNFPPRFSGLQFPNYSSELNVNALELDDSALYLCASSSAGGAGYEQYFGPGTRLTVT.

The CDR3 nucleotides are TGTGCCAGCAGAAGACAGGGGAGTAATGAAAAACTGTTTTTT. This gives the protein CASRRQGSNEKLFF. The chain employs TRBV6-5 and TRBJ1-4, with 8 positions matching TRBD1. The germline gives CDR1 MNHEY, CDR2 SVGAGI. The CDR3 covers 14 residues. V shed 6 bases and J 4 bases; nucleotides not matched to a gene: 4.

The chain carries TRBV6-1 and TRBJ2-5; D is undetermined. Trimming removed 4 bases at V and 2 bases at J, with 14 bases between. Germline lookup yields CDR1 MNHNS and CDR2 SASEGT. The CDR3 is 15 residues long. CDR3 protein: CASSAQLARQETQYF. DNA for the CDR3: TGTGCCAGCAGTGCGCAGCTGGCGAGGCAAGAGACCCAGTACTTC.

The CDR3 here is CATSAPTRTGTGELFF. CDR3 in DNA: TGTGCCACCAGCGCTCCCACCCGGACCGGCACCGGGGAGCTGTTTTTT. The V call is TRBV24-1, the J call TRBJ2-2; D remains unclear. The CDR3 loop spans 16 amino acids. Deletions cut 7 bases from V and 4 bases from J, with 18 bases between. CDR1 and CDR2 (germline): KGHDR, SFDVKD.

The chain uses TRBV3-1 and TRBJ1-3; D remains unclear. Germline CDR1 and CDR2: LGHDT and YNNKEL (reference sequence). This CDR3 contains 12 residues. Trimming removed 4 bases from V and 4 bases from J, with 5 bases in between. CDR3 DNA: TGTGCCAGCAGCCCCCTAGGAAACACCATATATTTT. The encoded protein is CASSPLGNTIYF.

The chain employs TRBV2 and TRBJ2-7; D gene ambiguous. Germline CDR1 SNHLY, CDR2 FYNNEI. Trimming took off 6 bases at V and 2 bases at J, with 14 bases between the two ends. The CDR3 totals 14 residues. CDR3 nucleotides: TGTGCCAGCAGATCCGGGCCCTCGCCCTACGAGCAGTACTTC. Its protein product is CASRSGPSPYEQYF. The full variable domain, rest sourced from reference TRBV2 and TRBJ2-7, is EPEVTQTPSHQVTQMGQEVILRCVPISNHLYFYWYRQILGQKVEFLVSFYNNEISEKSEIFDDQFSVERPDGSNFTLKIRSTKLEDSAMYFCASRSGPSPYEQYFGPGTRLTVT.

The V call is TRBV7-3, the J call TRBJ2-7; unclear D gene. Germline CDR1 and CDR2: SGHTA and FQGTGA. The CDR3 length is 12 residues. V lost 2 bases to trimming and J lost 5 bases, with 7 bases between them. As DNA, the CDR3 is TGTGCCAGCAGCTTAGGGTGTAACGAGCAGTACTTC. It encodes CASSLGCNEQYF.

The CDR3 nucleotides are TGTGCTAGTGGTTTGCCGGGTCAGCCCCAGCATTTT. It encodes CASGLPGQPQHF. This rearrangement joins TRBV12-5 to TRBJ1-5; no reliable D call. There are 12 residues in the CDR3. V dropped 2 bases and J dropped 6 bases, with 5 bases sitting between them. CDR1 is LGHNT, CDR2 FRNRAP, per germline.

The V and J genes are TRBV4-2 and TRBJ2-3; D gene unclear. The CDR3 has 14 amino acids. Germline V CDR1 and CDR2: LGHNA, YNFKEQ. Trimming left V 1 base short and J 5 bases short, with 10 bases between. The CDR3 loop reads CASSQVSLLDTQYF. In DNA, the CDR3 is TGTGCCAGCAGCCAAGTGAGCCTCCTAGATACGCAGTATTTT.